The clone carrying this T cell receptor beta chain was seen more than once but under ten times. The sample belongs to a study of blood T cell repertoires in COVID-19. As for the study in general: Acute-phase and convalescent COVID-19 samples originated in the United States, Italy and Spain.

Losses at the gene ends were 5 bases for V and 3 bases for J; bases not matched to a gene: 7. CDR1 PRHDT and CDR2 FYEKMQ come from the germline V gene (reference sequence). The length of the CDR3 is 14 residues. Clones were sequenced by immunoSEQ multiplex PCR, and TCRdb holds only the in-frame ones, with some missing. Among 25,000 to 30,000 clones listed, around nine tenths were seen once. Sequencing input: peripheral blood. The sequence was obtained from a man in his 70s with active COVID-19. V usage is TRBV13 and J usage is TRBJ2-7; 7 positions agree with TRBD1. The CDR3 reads CASSTWDSLYEQYF. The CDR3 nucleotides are TGTGCCAGCAGCACCTGGGACAGCCTCTACGAGCAGTACTTC.